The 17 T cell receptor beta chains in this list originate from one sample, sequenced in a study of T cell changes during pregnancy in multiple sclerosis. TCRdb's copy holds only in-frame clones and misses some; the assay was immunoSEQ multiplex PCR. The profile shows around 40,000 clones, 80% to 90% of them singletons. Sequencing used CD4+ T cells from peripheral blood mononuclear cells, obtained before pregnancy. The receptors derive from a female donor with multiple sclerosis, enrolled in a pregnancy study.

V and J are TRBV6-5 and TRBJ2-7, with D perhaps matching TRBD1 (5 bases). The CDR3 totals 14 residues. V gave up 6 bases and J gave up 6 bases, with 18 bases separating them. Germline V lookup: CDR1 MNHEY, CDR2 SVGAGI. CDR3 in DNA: TGTGCCAGCAGCGTGGGTCCCACAGGTTCCGAGCAGTACTTC. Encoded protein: CASSVGPTGSEQYF.

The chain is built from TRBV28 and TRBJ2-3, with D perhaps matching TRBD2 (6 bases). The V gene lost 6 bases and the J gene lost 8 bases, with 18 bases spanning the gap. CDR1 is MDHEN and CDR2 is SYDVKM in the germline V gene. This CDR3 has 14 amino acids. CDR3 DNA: TGTGCCAGCAGGGGCGGACGGGGGTCGGTTACGCAGTATTTT. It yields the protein CASRGGRGSVTQYF.

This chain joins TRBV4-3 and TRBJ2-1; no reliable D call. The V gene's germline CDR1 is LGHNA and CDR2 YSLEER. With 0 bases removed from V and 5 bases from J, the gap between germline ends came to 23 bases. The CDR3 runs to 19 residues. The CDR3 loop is CASSQDIMIGRNTHNEQFF. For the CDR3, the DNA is TGCGCCAGCAGCCAAGATATTATGATCGGCAGGAATACACACAATGAGCAGTTCTTC.

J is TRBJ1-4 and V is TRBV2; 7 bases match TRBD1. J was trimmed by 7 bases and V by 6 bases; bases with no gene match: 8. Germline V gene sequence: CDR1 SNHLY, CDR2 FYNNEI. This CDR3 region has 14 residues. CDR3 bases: TGTGCCAGCAGCCTGAACCGGGACAGTGAAAAACTGTTTTTT. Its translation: CASSLNRDSEKLFF. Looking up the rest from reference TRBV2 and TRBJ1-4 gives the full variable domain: EPEVTQTPSHQVTQMGQEVILRCVPISNHLYFYWYRQILGQKVEFLVSFYNNEISEKSEIFDDQFSVERPDGSNFTLKIRSTKLEDSAMYFCASSLNRDSEKLFFGSGTQLSVL.

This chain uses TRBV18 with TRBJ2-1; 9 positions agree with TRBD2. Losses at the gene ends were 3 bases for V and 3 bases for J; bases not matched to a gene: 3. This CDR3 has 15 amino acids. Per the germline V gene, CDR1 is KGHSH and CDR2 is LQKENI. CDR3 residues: CASSPAGGVYNEQFF. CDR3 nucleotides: TGTGCCAGCTCACCGGCGGGGGGGGTCTACAATGAGCAGTTCTTC. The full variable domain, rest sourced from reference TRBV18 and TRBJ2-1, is NAGVMQNPRHLVRRRGQEARLRCSPMKGHSHVYWYRQLPEEGLKFMVYLQKENIIDESGMPKERFSAEFPKEGPSILRIQQVVRGDSAAYFCASSPAGGVYNEQFFGPGTRLTVL.

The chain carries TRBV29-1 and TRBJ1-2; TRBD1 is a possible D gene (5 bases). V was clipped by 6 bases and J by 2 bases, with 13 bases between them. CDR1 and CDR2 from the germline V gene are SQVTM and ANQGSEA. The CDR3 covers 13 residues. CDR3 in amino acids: CSVSLGGNYGYTF. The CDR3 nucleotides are TGCAGCGTGTCTCTGGGGGGGAACTATGGCTACACCTTC.

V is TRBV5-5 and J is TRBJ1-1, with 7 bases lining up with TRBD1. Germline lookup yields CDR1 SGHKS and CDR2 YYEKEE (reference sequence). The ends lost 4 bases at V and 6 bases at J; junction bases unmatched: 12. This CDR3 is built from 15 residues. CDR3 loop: CASSPSRGERAEAFF. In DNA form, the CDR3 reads TGTGCCAGCAGCCCCTCCAGGGGGGAGAGGGCTGAAGCTTTCTTT.

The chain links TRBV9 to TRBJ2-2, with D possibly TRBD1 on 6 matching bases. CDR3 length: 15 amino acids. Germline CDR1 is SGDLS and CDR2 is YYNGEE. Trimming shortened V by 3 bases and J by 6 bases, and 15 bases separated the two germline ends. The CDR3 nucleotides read TGTGCCAGCAGCGGAGAGCACCAGGGGTCCGGGGAGCTGTTTTTT. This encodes CASSGEHQGSGELFF. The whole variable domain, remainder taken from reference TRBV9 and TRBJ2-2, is DSGVTQTPKHLITATGQRVTLRCSPRSGDLSVYWYQQSLDQGLQFLIQYYNGEERAKGNILERFSAQQFPDLHSELNLSSLELGDSALYFCASSGEHQGSGELFFGEGSRLTVL.

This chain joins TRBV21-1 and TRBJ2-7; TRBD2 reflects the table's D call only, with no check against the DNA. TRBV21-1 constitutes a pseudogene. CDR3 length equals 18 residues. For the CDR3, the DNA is TGTGCCAGCAGCAAAGTGGTGCCAACTAGCGGCCACTCCTACGAGCAGTACTTC. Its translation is CASSKVVPTSGHSYEQYF.

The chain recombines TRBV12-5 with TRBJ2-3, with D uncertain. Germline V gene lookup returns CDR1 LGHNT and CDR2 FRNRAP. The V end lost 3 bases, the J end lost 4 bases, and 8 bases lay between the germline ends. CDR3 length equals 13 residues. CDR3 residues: CASGFREPDTQYF. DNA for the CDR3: TGTGCTAGTGGTTTTCGAGAGCCAGATACGCAGTATTTT. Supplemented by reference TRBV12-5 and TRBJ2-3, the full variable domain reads DARVTQTPRHKVTEMGQEVTMRCQPILGHNTVFWYRQTMMQGLELLAYFRNRAPLDDSGMPKDRFSAEMPDATLATLKIQPSEPRDSAVYFCASGFREPDTQYFGPGTRLTVL.

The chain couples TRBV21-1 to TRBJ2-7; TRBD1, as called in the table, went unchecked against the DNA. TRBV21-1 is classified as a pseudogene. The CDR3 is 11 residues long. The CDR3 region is CASFIHRVPYF. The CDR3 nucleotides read TGTGCCAGCTTCATTCACAGGGTACCGTACTTC.

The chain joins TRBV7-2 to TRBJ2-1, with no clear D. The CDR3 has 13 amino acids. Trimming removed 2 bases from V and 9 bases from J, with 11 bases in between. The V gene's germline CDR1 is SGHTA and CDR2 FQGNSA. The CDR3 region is CASSLSSYLEQFF. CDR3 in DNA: TGTGCCAGCAGCTTAAGCTCTTATCTTGAGCAGTTCTTC.

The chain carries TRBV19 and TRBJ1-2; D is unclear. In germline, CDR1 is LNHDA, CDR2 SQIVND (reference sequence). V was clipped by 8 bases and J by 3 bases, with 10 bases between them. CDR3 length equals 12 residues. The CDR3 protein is CASRRVDYGYTF. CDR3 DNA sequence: TGTGCCAGTCGGCGGGTGGACTATGGCTACACCTTC.

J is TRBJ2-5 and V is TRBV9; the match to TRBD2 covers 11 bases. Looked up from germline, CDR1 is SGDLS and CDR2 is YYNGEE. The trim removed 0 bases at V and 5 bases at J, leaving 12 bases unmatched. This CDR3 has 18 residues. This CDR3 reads CASSVVASGGPAVETQYF. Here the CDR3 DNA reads TGTGCCAGCAGCGTAGTGGCTAGCGGGGGGCCGGCTGTGGAGACCCAGTACTTC.

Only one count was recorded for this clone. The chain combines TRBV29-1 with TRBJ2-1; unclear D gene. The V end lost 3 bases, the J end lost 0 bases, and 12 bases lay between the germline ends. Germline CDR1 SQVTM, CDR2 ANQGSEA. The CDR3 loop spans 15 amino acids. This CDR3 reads CSVDCLRSSYNEQFF. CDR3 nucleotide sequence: TGCAGCGTTGATTGTTTGCGGAGCTCCTACAATGAGCAGTTCTTC.

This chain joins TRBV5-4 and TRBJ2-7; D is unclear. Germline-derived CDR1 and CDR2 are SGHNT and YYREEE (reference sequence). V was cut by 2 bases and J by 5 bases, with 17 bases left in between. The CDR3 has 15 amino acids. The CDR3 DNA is TGTGCCAGCAGCTTCCCCTCATCCCTACCCGACGAGCAGTACTTC. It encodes CASSFPSSLPDEQYF.

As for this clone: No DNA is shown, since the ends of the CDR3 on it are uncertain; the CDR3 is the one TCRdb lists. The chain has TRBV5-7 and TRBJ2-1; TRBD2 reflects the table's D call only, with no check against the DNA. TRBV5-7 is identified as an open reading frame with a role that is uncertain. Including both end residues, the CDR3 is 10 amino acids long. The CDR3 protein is CASVGGGSFF.